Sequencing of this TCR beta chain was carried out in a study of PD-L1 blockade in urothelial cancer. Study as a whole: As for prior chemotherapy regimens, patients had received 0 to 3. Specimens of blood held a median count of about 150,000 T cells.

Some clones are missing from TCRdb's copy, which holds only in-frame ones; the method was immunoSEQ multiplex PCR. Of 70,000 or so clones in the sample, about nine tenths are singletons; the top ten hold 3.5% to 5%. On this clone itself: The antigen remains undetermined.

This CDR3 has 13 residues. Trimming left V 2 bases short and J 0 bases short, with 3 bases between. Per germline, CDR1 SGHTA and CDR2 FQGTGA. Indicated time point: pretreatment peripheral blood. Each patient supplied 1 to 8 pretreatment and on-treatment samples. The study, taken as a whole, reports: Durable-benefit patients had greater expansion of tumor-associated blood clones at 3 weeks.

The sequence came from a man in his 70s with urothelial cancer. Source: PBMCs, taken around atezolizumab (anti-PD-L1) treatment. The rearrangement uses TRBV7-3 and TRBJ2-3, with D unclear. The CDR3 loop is CASSLSSTDTQYF. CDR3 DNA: TGTGCCAGCAGCTTATCTAGCACAGATACGCAGTATTTT.